This entry lists 17 T cell receptor beta chains sequenced from one sample in a study of blood T cell repertoires in COVID-19. Using immunoSEQ multiplex PCR, the repertoire was profiled, and TCRdb retains in-frame clones only, with some absent. The sample has 200,000 or so clones; over 70% are singletons. Sequenced material: peripheral blood. The receptors were sampled from a woman in her 70s with acute or convalescent COVID-19.

V and J are TRBV12-3 or TRBV12-4 and TRBJ2-7; tentative D call: TRBD2 (6 bases). The ends were cut back, 3 bases at V and 3 bases at J, with 9 bases in the middle. CDR3 length: 13 residues. The CDR3 DNA follows: TGTGCCAGCAGTTTGGGCGGGAACTACGAGCAGTACTTC. It yields the protein CASSLGGNYEQYF.

The J gene is TRBJ1-2, the V gene TRBV19, with TRBD1 identical over 10 bases. The V gene's germline CDR1 is LNHDA and CDR2 SQIVND (reference sequence). V trimming: 4 bases; J trimming: 5 bases; junction bases outside the gene matches: 7. CDR3 length equals 15 residues. CDR3 residues: CASSTGTGVTYGYTF. In DNA, the CDR3 is TGTGCCAGTAGTACGGGGACAGGGGTCACATATGGCTACACCTTC. The entire variable domain, with the rest obtained from reference TRBV19 and TRBJ1-2, is as follows: DGGITQSPKYLFRKEGQNVTLSCEQNLNHDAMYWYRQDPGQGLRLIYYSQIVNDFQKGDIAEGYSVSREKKESFPLTVTSAQKNPTAFYLCASSTGTGVTYGYTFGSGTRLTVV.

This clone appeared a single time. The J gene is TRBJ1-5, the V gene TRBV18; TRBD1 agrees at 7 bases. Germline lookup yields CDR1 KGHSH and CDR2 LQKENI. The ends lost 3 bases at V and 8 bases at J; junction bases unmatched: 4. This CDR3 region has 13 residues. The CDR3 DNA follows: TGTGCCAGCTCACCCGACAGGGAGGAGCCCCAGCATTTT. Translating it yields CASSPDREEPQHF.

The rearrangement links TRBV5-1 to TRBJ2-5, with a weak D call TRBD1 (7 bases). Germline V CDR1 and CDR2: SGHRS, YFSETQ. The V end lost 0 bases, the J end lost 4 bases, and 19 bases lay between the germline ends. This CDR3 comprises 17 residues. CDR3: CASSLASTGWRVETQYF. As DNA, the CDR3 is TGCGCCAGCAGCTTGGCCTCGACAGGGTGGAGGGTAGAGACCCAGTACTTC.

CDR3 in DNA: TGTGCCAGCAGCCGTATAGGGACAGGGAACACTGAAGCTTTCTTT. Amino acid sequence: CASSRIGTGNTEAFF. The rearrangement uses TRBV7-9 and TRBJ1-1; TRBD1 agrees at 8 bases. Germline CDR1 and CDR2: SEHNR and FQNEAQ (reference sequence). The ends lost 5 bases at V and 1 base at J; junction bases unmatched: 6. The CDR3 totals 15 residues.

This sequence joins TRBV3-1 (or the pseudogene TRBV3-2) and TRBJ1-4; TRBD1 matches at 9 bases. V dropped 4 bases and J dropped 5; count of bases not matched to a gene: 2. The length of the CDR3 is 14 residues. Germline CDR1 and CDR2: LGHDT and YNNKEL (reference sequence). CDR3 residues: CASSRGTGNEKLFF. As DNA, the CDR3 is TGTGCCAGCAGCCGAGGGACAGGGAATGAAAAACTGTTTTTT.

This clone occurred once. This sequence joins TRBV3-1 (or the pseudogene TRBV3-2) and TRBJ1-4; D remains ambiguous. V lost 6 bases to trimming and J lost 3 bases, with 11 bases between them. CDR1 and CDR2 from the germline V gene are LGHDT and YNNKEL (reference sequence). This CDR3 has 14 residues. CDR3 nucleotides: TGTGCCAGCAGTCCTGGAGGATCTAATGAAAAACTGTTTTTT. As protein: CASSPGGSNEKLFF.

V gene TRBV7-2 combines with J gene TRBJ2-7; D possibly corresponds to TRBD1 (6 bases). The V end was cut by 5 bases, the J end by 0 bases, with 11 bases between. CDR3 length equals 14 residues. Per germline, CDR1 SGHTA and CDR2 FQGNSA. The CDR3 protein is CASSRQGGSYEQYF. Here the CDR3 DNA reads TGTGCCAGCAGCCGCCAAGGGGGCTCCTACGAGCAGTACTTC.

The chain recombines TRBV11-3 with TRBJ2-5; the D gene is possibly TRBD2 (6 bases). V was pared by 3 bases and J by 1 base, with 12 bases between. This CDR3 contains 15 residues. The germline CDR1 and CDR2 sequences are SGHNT and YENEEA. CDR3 amino acids: CASSFGGALQETQYF. CDR3 DNA: TGTGCCAGCAGCTTCGGCGGGGCCCTCCAAGAGACCCAGTACTTC. The complete variable domain, with remaining parts taken from reference TRBV11-3 and TRBJ2-5, reads EAGVVQSPRYKIIEKKQPVAFWCNPISGHNTLYWYLQNLGQGPELLIRYENEEAVDDSQLPKDRFSAERLKGVDSTLKIQPAELGDSAVYLCASSFGGALQETQYFGPGTRLLVL.

This clone was seen repeatedly, ten times or more. The genes are TRBV2 and TRBJ1-5, with TRBD1 matching 8 bases. There are 15 residues in the CDR3. Germline lookup yields CDR1 SNHLY and CDR2 FYNNEI. The V and J ends lost 3 bases and 7 bases, in that order; junction bases with no gene match: 8. DNA of the CDR3: TGTGCCAGCAGTGATCAGTCAGGGGGCAGGCAGCCCCAGCATTTT. As protein: CASSDQSGGRQPQHF.

The V and J genes are TRBV7-2 and TRBJ2-3; 12 bases agree with TRBD2. Germline V gene data show CDR1 as SGHTA and CDR2 as FQGNSA. V was clipped by 5 bases and J by 1 base; unmatched bases: 4. The CDR3 loop spans 16 amino acids. The CDR3 is CASSGGLAGGTDTQYF. The DNA of the CDR3 is TGTGCCAGCAGCGGGGGACTAGCGGGTGGCACAGATACGCAGTATTTT.

Here the CDR3 DNA reads TGTGCCAGCAGCTTAGCGGCGACAGGGAGCACCTACGAGCAGTACTTC. This codes for CASSLAATGSTYEQYF. This chain joins TRBV7-9 and TRBJ2-7, with TRBD1 matching over 7 bases. Germline CDR1 and CDR2: SEHNR and FQNEAQ (reference sequence). The CDR3 length is 16 residues. V was pared by 0 bases and J by 2 bases, with 7 bases of the junction left unmatched.

CDR3 in DNA: TGTGCCAGCAGCCCAGCAACAGGGGCTGGAAACACCATATATTTT. Protein product: CASSPATGAGNTIYF. The genes are TRBV7-6 and TRBJ1-3; the match to TRBD1 covers 7 bases. With 5 bases clipped from V and 2 bases from J, the junction kept 6 bases outside the gene matches. CDR3 length: 15 residues. The V gene's germline CDR1 is SGHVS and CDR2 FNYEAQ.

The chain joins TRBV6-1 to TRBJ1-4, with D possibly being TRBD1 (5 bases). The germline CDR1 and CDR2 sequences are MNHNS and SASEGT. With 4 bases removed from V and 8 bases from J, the gap between germline ends came to 26 bases. This CDR3 has 18 residues. The CDR3 DNA follows: TGTGCCAGCAGTGTCATGGGGTTTCAAAACGGGGGGGTAGAAAAACTGTTTTTT. As protein: CASSVMGFQNGGVEKLFF.

This chain uses TRBV5-4 with TRBJ2-2; the match to TRBD2 covers 10 bases. The junction had 11 bases not matched to a gene; V was cut back by 1 base and J by 8 bases. From germline, CDR1 is SGHNT and CDR2 YYREEE (reference sequence). This CDR3 has 17 residues. CDR3 DNA: TGTGCCAGCAGCTTGTTGGTCGCTAGCGGGAGTAAAGGGGAGCTGTTTTTT. This sequence encodes CASSLLVASGSKGELFF.

Note on this clone: Other DNA sequences in the same sample also yield this CDR3. The J gene is TRBJ1-6, the V gene TRBV10-3; D not certain. The length of the CDR3 is 15 residues. The V end was cut by 4 bases, the J end by 0 bases, with 7 bases between. Germline-derived CDR1 and CDR2 are ENHRY and SYGVKD. CDR3 sequence: CAISVGSSYNSPLHF. The CDR3 nucleotides are TGTGCCATCAGTGTTGGCAGCTCCTATAATTCACCCCTCCACTTT.

Only one count was recorded for this clone. The chain recombines TRBV28 with TRBJ1-6; the D gene is possibly TRBD1 (5 bases). The CDR3 is 16 amino acids. Trimming cost V 3 bases and J 8 bases, with 17 bases left between them. CDR1 is MDHEN, CDR2 SYDVKM, per germline. In nucleotides, the CDR3 is TGTGCCAGCAGTTTGGTTTTTAGGGGAAGTGATTCACCCCTCCACTTT. It yields the protein CASSLVFRGSDSPLHF.